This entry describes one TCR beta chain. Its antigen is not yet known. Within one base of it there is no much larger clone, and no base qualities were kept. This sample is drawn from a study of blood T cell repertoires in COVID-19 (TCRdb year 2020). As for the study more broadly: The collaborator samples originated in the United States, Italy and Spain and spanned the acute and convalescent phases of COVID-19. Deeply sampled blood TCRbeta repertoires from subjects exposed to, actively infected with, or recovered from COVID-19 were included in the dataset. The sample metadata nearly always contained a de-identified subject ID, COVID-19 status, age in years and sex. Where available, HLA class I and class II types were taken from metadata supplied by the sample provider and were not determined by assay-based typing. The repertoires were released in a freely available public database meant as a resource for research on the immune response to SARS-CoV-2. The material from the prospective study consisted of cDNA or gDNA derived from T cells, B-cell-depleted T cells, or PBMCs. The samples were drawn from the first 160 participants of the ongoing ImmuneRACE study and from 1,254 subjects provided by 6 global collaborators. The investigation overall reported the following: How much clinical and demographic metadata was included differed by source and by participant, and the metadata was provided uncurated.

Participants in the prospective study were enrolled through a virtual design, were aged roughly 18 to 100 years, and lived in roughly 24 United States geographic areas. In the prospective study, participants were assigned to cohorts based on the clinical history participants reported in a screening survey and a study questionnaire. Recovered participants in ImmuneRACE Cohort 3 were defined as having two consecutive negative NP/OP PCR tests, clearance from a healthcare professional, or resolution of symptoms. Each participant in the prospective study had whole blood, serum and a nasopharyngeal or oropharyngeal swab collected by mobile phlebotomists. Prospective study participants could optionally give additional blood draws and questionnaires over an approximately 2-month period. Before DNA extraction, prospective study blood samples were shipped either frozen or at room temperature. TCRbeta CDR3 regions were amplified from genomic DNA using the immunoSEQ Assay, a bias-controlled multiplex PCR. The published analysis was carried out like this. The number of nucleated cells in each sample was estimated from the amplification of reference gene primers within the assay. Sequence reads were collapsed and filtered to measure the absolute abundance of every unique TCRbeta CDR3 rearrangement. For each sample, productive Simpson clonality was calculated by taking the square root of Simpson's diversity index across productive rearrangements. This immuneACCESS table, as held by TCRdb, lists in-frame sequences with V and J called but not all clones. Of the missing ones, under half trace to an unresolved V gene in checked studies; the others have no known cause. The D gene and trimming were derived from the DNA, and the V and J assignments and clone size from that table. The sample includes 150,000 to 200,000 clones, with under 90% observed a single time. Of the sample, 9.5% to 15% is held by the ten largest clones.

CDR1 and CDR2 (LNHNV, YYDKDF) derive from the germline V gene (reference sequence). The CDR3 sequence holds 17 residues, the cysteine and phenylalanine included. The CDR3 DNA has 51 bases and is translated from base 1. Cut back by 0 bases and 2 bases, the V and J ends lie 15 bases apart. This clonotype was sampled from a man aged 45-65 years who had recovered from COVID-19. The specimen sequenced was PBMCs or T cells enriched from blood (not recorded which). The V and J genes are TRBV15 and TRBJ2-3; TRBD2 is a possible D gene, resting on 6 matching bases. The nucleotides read TGTGCCACCAGCAGAGATCGGGGAGGACTCGCCACAGATACGCAGTATTTT. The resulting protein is CATSRDRGGLATDTQYF. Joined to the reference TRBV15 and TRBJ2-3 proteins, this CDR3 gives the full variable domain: DAMVIQNPRYQVTQFGKPVTLSCSQTLNHNVMYWYQQKSSQAPKLLFHYYDKDFNNEADTPDNFQSRRPNTSFCFLDIRSPGLGDTAMYLCATSRDRGGLATDTQYFGPGTRLTVL.